A single sample gave rise to the 17 T cell receptor beta chains below, sequenced in a study of HIV-infected patients and healthy controls. Alpha and beta constant-region primers primed reverse transcription of about 470 ng RNA. Alpha and beta chain libraries were made separately by chain-specific third strand synthesis with multiplexing indices. MiXCR, applied by TCRdb to the 5' RACE reads, yields one record per CDR3 protein. The sample lists around 2,200 distinct CDR3 sequences; over 11% were seen once. Follow-up blood was drawn about 14 weeks, roughly three months, after antiretroviral therapy began. The repertoire came from unfractionated whole blood and reflected all unsorted peripheral T cells. The sample was blood, taken during antiretroviral therapy. Every receptor here comes from an adult with HIV infection.

The chain uses TRBV25-1 and TRBJ1-1, with D perhaps matching TRBD1 (5 bases). V was clipped by 2 bases and J by 3 bases, with 10 bases between them. Per the germline V gene, CDR1 is MGHDK and CDR2 is SYGVNS. The CDR3 has 14 residues. The CDR3 is CASSEGGGDTEAFF. CDR3 coding DNA: TGTGCCAGCAGTGAAGGGGGGGGGGACACTGAAGCTTTCTTT.

The rearrangement joins TRBV9 to TRBJ2-4, with a weak D call TRBD2 (5 bases). V lost 3 bases to trimming and J lost 6 bases, with 16 bases between them. CDR1 SGDLS and CDR2 YYNGEE come from the germline V gene. The CDR3 runs to 15 residues. The CDR3 DNA is TGTGCCAGCAGCGCGGACTGGACGCCAGGAAACATTCAGTACTTC. Translating it yields CASSADWTPGNIQYF.

By sample share, this clonotype is large. The chain has TRBV30 and TRBJ2-2; D might be TRBD1 (6 bases). Trimming stripped 3 bases from V and 3 bases from J, with 14 bases between. The CDR3 sequence is 15 residues long. Germline loops: CDR1 GTSNPN, CDR2 SVGIG (reference sequence). In DNA, the CDR3 is TGTGCCTGGAGGCATGCAGGGGCGGACACCGGGGAGCTGTTTTTT. It yields the protein CAWRHAGADTGELFF. The whole variable domain, remainder taken from reference TRBV30 and TRBJ2-2, is SQTIHQWPATLVQPVGSPLSLECTVEGTSNPNLYWYRQAAGRGLQLLFYSVGIGQISSEVPQNLSASRPQDRQFILSSKKLLLSDSGFYLCAWRHAGADTGELFFGEGSRLTVL.

J is TRBJ2-3 and V is TRBV7-3; the match to TRBD2 covers 8 bases. The CDR3 is made up of 15 amino acids. V lost 4 bases and J lost 5; bases outside the gene matches: 8. CDR1 and CDR2 from the germline V gene are SGHTA and FQGTGA. This CDR3 reads CASSSPAGGGDTQYF. The CDR3 DNA sequence: TGTGCCAGCAGCTCCCCGGCGGGAGGAGGAGATACGCAGTATTTT.

This clonotype is categorized as medium-sized. The CDR3 reads CASSHGTGLPEQYF. The CDR3, as DNA: TGCGCCAGCAGCCACGGGACAGGTCTCCCGGAGCAGTACTTC. V and J are TRBV4-3 and TRBJ2-7; 8 nucleotides line up with TRBD1. V was clipped by 3 bases and J by 7 bases; unmatched bases: 8. The CDR3 covers 14 residues. Germline V gene data show CDR1 as LGHNA and CDR2 as YSLEER.

This clonotype is medium-sized. V usage is TRBV18 and J usage is TRBJ1-2; D ambiguous. V lost 4 bases to trimming and J lost 0 bases, with 9 bases between them. The germline V gene encodes CDR1 KGHSH and CDR2 LQKENI. The CDR3 runs 14 residues. The DNA for the CDR3 is TGTGCCAGCTCACTTGCAGCTACTAACTATGGCTACACCTTC. This codes for CASSLAATNYGYTF.

In its sample, this clonotype ranks as medium-sized. The rearrangement uses TRBV5-1 and TRBJ2-7, with TRBD1 identical over 8 bases. This CDR3 is 15 amino acids long. Germline trimming cut 4 bases from V and 3 bases from J; bases unmatched to any gene: 9. Germline CDR1 is SGHRS and CDR2 is YFSETQ. CDR3 residues: CASSIQDRVSYEQYF. The CDR3 DNA follows: TGCGCCAGCAGCATACAGGACAGGGTGAGCTACGAGCAGTACTTC.

This clonotype appeared many times. The chain employs TRBV20-1 and TRBJ2-3; D is undetermined. V dropped 0 bases and J dropped 0 bases, with 10 bases sitting between them. The germline V gene has CDR1 DFQATT and CDR2 SNEGSKA (reference sequence). This CDR3 has 15 amino acids. CDR3 DNA: TGCAGTGCTAGAGATTGGCAGACTAGCACAGATACGCAGTATTTT. Translating it yields CSARDWQTSTDTQYF.

CDR3 DNA: TGCAGCGCTGGGGACTTGACTGAAGCTTTCTTT. Its protein product is CSAGDLTEAFF. J is TRBJ1-1 and V is TRBV29-1; tentative D call: TRBD1 (5 bases). The CDR3 totals 11 residues. The V gene lost 7 bases and the J gene lost 5 bases, with 11 bases spanning the gap. The germline CDR1 and CDR2 sequences are SQVTM and ANQGSEA. The whole variable domain, filled in from reference TRBV29-1 and TRBJ1-1, reads SAVISQKPSRDICQRGTSLTIQCQVDSQVTMMFWYRQQPGQSLTLIATANQGSEATYESGFVIDKFPISRPNLTFSTLTVSNMSPEDSSIYLCSAGDLTEAFFGQGTRLTVV.

This clonotype is termed medium-sized. The chain combines TRBV9 with TRBJ2-5; 10 nucleotides line up with TRBD1. V lost 0 bases and J lost 4; bases outside the gene matches: 12. This CDR3 contains 18 residues. Germline V gene lookup returns CDR1 SGDLS and CDR2 YYNGEE. The CDR3 is CASSVDPPRTGGRETQYF. The CDR3 DNA follows: TGTGCCAGCAGCGTAGACCCCCCCCGGACAGGGGGAAGAGAGACCCAGTACTTC.

Only a few counts were recorded for this clonotype. For the CDR3, the DNA is TGTGCCAGCTCACCCGAGGGCGGGGGGAACAATGAGCAGTTCTTC. This sequence encodes CASSPEGGGNNEQFF. The rearrangement links TRBV18 to TRBJ2-1, with TRBD2 identical over 8 bases. V shed 3 bases, J shed 5 bases, and the junction held 6 bases outside the gene matches. The CDR3 sequence is 15 residues long. CDR1 is KGHSH and CDR2 is LQKENI in the germline V gene.

Turning to this clonotype: A much larger clone is a single base away; this may be a read error. The gene calls are TRBV7-9 and TRBJ1-1, with D unclear. V was trimmed by 6 bases and J by 5 bases, leaving 16 bases between them. Germline V gene sequence: CDR1 SEHNR, CDR2 FQNEAQ (reference sequence). The CDR3 sequence is 14 residues long. CDR3 nucleotide sequence: TGTGCCAGCAGATTATCGGCAGGAGCGACTGAAGCTTTCTTT. Translated: CASRLSAGATEAFF.

By share, this clonotype ranks as medium-sized (0.01 to 0.1%). This sequence joins TRBV6-4 and TRBJ1-1; the match to TRBD1 covers 8 bases. The germline CDR1 and CDR2 sequences are MRHNA and SNTAGT. The CDR3 covers 14 residues. Trimming at V came to 8 bases and at J to 4 bases, leaving 9 bases not matched to a gene. In DNA, the CDR3 is TGTGCCAGCCAATTGACAGGGGAAAGCACTGAAGCTTTCTTT. Translated: CASQLTGESTEAFF.

In its sample, this clonotype is medium-sized. V gene TRBV20-1 combines with J gene TRBJ2-7; D tentatively reads TRBD1 or TRBD2 (5 bases each). Germline V gene lookup returns CDR1 DFQATT and CDR2 SNEGSKA (reference sequence). This CDR3 is 13 amino acids long. Trimming took off 0 bases at V and 3 bases at J, with 9 bases between the two ends. In nucleotides, the CDR3 is TGCAGTGCTAGAGACCGGGACCACTACGAGCAGTACTTC. Translating gives CSARDRDHYEQYF.

Sample share makes this clonotype medium-sized (0.01 to 0.1%). This rearrangement joins TRBV7-3 to TRBJ1-1, with 8 bases that match TRBD1. The ends lost 3 bases at V and 3 bases at J; junction bases unmatched: 12. The CDR3 totals 17 residues. Germline-derived CDR1 and CDR2 are SGHTA and FQGTGA. The CDR3 coding sequence is TGTGCCAGCAGCTTCAACCCAGGGGGCGCGAGGTACACTGAAGCTTTCTTT. Residues: CASSFNPGGARYTEAFF.

The chain carries TRBV19 and TRBJ2-6; 8 bases are a match to TRBD1. This CDR3 has 17 residues. Per germline, CDR1 LNHDA and CDR2 SQIVND (reference sequence). With 5 bases clipped from V and 0 bases from J, the junction kept 6 bases outside the gene matches. CDR3 nucleotides: TGTGCCAGTAGTTGGGGGACAGGAAACTCTGGGGCCAACGTCCTGACTTTC. As protein: CASSWGTGNSGANVLTF.

This clonotype is classed as medium-sized (0.01 to 0.1%). J is TRBJ2-1 and V is TRBV27; no clear D gene. The length of the CDR3 is 15 residues. The germline gives CDR1 MNHEY, CDR2 SMNVEV (reference sequence). V lost 8 bases and J 0 bases, leaving 14 bases between the germline ends. For the CDR3, the DNA is TGTGCCAGCTCGGGCACGGAGAGCTCCTACAATGAGCAGTTCTTC. It codes for CASSGTESSYNEQFF.